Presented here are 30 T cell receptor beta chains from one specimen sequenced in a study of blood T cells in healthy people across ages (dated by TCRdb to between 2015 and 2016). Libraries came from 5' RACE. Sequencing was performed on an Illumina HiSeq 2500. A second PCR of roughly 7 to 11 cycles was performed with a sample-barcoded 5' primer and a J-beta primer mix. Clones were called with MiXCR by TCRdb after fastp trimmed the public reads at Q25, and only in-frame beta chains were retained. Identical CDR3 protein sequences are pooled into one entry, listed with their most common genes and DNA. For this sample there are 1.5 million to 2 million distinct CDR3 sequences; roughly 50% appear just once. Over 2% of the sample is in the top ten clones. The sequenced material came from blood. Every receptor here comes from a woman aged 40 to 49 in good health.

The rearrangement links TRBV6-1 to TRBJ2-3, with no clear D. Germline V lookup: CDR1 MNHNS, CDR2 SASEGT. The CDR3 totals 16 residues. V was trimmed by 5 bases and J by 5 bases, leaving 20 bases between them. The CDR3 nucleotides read TGTGCCAGCAGTCCTTTCAAGCATACCGAGAGAGATACGCAGTATTTT. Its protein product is CASSPFKHTERDTQYF.

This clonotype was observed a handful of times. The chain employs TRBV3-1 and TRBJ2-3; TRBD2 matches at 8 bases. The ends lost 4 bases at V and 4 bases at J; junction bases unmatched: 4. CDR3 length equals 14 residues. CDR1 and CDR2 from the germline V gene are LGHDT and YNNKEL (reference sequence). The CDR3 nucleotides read TGTGCCAGCAGCCGCGGACTAGCACCAGATACGCAGTATTTT. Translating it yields CASSRGLAPDTQYF.

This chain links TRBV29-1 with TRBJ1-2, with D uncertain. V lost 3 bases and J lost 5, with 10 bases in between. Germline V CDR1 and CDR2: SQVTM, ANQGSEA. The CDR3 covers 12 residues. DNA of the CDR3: TGCAGCGTTGATTCTTCCTCTTATGGCTACACCTTC. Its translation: CSVDSSSYGYTF.

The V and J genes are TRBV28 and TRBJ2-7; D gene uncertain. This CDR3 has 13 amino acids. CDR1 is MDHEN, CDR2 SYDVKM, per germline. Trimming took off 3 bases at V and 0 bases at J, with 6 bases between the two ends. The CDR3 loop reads CASSFISSYEQYF. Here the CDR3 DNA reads TGTGCCAGCAGTTTCATCAGCTCCTACGAGCAGTACTTC.

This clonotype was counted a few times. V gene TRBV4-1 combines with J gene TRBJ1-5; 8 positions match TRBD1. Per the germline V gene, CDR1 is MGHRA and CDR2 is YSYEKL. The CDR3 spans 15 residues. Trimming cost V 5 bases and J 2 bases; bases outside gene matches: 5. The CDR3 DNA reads TGCGCCAGCAGCGCCCAGGGGGCAGGCAATCAGCCCCAGCATTTT. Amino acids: CASSAQGAGNQPQHF.

CDR3 amino acids: CASSSGLAGESSYNEQFF. Written as DNA, the CDR3 is TGCGCCAGCAGTTCCGGACTAGCGGGGGAGAGCTCCTACAATGAGCAGTTCTTC. The chain employs TRBV5-1 and TRBJ2-1; 13 positions agree with TRBD2. J lost 0 bases, V lost 5 bases, and 8 bases had no gene match. The CDR3 extends over 18 amino acids. Germline CDR1 reads SGHRS; CDR2 reads YFSETQ. Variable domain in full (rest from reference TRBV5-1 and TRBJ2-1): KAGVTQTPRYLIKTRGQQVTLSCSPISGHRSVSWYQQTPGQGLQFLFEYFSETQRNKGNFPGRFSGRQFSNSRSEMNVSTLELGDSALYLCASSSGLAGESSYNEQFFGPGTRLTVL.

The CDR3 coding sequence is TGTGCCAGCAGCGGAAGTTGGCAGTTTGAAGCTTTCTTT. It is translated as CASSGSWQFEAFF. V is TRBV9 and J is TRBJ1-1; unclear D gene. Germline CDR1 SGDLS, CDR2 YYNGEE. The CDR3 totals 13 residues. The V end lost 3 bases, the J end lost 7 bases, and 13 bases lay between the germline ends.

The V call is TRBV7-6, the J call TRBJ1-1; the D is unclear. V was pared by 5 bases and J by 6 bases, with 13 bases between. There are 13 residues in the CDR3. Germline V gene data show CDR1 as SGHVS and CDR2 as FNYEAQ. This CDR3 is CASSIKEMAEAFF. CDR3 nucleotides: TGTGCCAGCAGCATAAAAGAGATGGCTGAAGCTTTCTTT.

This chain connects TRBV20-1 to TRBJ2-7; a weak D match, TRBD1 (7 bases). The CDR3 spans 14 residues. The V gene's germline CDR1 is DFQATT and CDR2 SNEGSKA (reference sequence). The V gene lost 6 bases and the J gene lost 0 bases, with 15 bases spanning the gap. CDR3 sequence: CSAEGQFLSYEQYF. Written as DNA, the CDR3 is TGCAGTGCGGAGGGACAGTTCCTCTCCTACGAGCAGTACTTC.

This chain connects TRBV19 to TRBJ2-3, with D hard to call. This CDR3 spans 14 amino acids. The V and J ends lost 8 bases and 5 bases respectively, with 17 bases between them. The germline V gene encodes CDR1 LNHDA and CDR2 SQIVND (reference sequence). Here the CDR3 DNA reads TGTGCCAGTCACGAGTACGTATTCCTAGATACGCAGTATTTT. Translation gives CASHEYVFLDTQYF.

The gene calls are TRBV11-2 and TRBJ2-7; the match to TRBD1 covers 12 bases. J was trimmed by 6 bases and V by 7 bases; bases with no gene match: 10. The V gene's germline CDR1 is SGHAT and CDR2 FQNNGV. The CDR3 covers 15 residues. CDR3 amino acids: CASTPPGTGGSEQYF. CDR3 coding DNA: TGTGCCAGCACCCCTCCCGGGACAGGGGGCTCCGAGCAGTACTTC.

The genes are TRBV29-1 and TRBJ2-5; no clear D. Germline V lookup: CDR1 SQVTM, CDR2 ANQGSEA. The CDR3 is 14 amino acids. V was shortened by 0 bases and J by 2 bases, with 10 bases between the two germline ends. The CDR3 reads CSVEDRRGQETQYF. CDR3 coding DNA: TGCAGCGTTGAAGATAGACGAGGTCAAGAGACCCAGTACTTC.

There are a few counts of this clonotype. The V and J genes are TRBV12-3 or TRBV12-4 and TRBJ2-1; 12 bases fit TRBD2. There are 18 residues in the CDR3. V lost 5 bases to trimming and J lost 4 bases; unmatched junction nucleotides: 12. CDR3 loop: CASSPRPPGTSGYNEQFF. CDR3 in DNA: TGTGCCAGCAGTCCCCGACCACCCGGGACTAGCGGGTACAATGAGCAGTTCTTC.

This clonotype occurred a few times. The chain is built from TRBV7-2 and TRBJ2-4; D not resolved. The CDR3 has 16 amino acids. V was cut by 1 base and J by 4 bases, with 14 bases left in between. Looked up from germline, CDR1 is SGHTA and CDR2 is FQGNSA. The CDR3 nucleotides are TGTGCCAGCAGCTTAGTGGGCCGGGCCCCAAAAAACATTCAGTACTTC. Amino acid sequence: CASSLVGRAPKNIQYF.

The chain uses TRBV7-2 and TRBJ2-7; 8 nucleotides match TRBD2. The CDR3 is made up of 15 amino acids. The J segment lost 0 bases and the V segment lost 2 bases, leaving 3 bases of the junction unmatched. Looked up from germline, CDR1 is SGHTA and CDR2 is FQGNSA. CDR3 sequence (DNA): TGTGCCAGCAGCTTAACACTAGCGGACTCCTACGAGCAGTACTTC. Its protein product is CASSLTLADSYEQYF.

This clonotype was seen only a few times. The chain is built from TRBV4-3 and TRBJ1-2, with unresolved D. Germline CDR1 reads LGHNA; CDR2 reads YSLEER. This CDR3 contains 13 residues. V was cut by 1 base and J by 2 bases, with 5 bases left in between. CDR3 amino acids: CASSQGPNYGYTF. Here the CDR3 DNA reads TGCGCCAGCAGCCAAGGACCGAACTATGGCTACACCTTC.

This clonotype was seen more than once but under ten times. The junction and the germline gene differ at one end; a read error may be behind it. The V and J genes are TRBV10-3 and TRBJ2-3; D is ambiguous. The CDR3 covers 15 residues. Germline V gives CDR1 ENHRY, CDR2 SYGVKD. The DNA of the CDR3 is TGTGCCATCAGGGAGTCACTTGAACGCACAGATACGCAGTATTTT. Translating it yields CAIRESLERTDTQYF.

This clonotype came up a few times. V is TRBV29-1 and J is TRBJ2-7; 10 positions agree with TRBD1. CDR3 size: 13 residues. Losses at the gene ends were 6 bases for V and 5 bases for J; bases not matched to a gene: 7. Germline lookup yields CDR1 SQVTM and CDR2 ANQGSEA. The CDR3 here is CSVGRQGADEQYF. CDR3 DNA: TGCAGCGTGGGGCGACAGGGGGCGGACGAGCAGTACTTC.

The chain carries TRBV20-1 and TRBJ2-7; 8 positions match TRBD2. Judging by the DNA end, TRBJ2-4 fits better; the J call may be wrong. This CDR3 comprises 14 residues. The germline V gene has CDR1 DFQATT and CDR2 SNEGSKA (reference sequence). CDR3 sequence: CSARPAGRENIQYF. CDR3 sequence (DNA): TGCAGTGCTAGACCGGCCGGGAGGGAGAACATTCAGTACTTC.

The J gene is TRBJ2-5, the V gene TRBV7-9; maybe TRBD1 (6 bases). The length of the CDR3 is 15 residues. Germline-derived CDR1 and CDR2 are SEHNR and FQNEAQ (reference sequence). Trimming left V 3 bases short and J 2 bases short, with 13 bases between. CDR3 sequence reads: CASSFWTAYQETQYF. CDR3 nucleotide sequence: TGTGCCAGCAGCTTTTGGACAGCTTATCAAGAGACCCAGTACTTC. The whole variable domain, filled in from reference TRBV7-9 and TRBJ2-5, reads DTGVSQNPRHKITKRGQNVTFRCDPISEHNRLYWYRQTLGQGPEFLTYFQNEAQLEKSRLLSDRFSAERPKGSFSTLEIQRTEQGDSAMYLCASSFWTAYQETQYFGPGTRLLVL.

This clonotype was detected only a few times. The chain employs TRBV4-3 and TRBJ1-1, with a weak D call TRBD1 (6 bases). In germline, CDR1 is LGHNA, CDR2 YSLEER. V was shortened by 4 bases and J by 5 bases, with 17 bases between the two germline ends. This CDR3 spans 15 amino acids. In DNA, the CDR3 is TGCGCCAGCAGCCGGGGCACACAGGGTGGGACTGAAGCTTTCTTT. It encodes CASSRGTQGGTEAFF.

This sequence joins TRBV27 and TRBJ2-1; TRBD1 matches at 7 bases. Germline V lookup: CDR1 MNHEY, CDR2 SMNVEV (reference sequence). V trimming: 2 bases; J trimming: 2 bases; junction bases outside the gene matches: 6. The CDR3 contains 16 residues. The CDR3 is CASSLQSQGAYNEQFF. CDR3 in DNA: TGTGCCAGCAGTTTACAAAGCCAGGGGGCCTACAATGAGCAGTTCTTC.

CDR3 coding DNA: TGCAGTGCTATAACCGGGAGCAATCAGCCCCAGCATTTT. Encoded protein: CSAITGSNQPQHF. The chain has TRBV20-1 and TRBJ1-5; no definite D call. Trimming left V 4 bases short and J 1 base short, with 8 bases between. The CDR3 length is 13 residues. Germline V CDR1 and CDR2: DFQATT, SNEGSKA (reference sequence).

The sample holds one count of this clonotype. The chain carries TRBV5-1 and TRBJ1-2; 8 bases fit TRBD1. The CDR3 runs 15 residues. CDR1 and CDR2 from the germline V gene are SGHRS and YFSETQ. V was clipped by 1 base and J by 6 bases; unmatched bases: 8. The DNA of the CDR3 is TGCGCCAGCAGCTTGCTGGACAGGGTTAGCCATGGCTACACCTTC. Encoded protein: CASSLLDRVSHGYTF.

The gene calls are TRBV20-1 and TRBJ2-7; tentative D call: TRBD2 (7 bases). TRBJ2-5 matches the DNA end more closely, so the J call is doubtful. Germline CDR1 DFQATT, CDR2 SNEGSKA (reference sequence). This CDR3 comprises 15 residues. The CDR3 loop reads CSARDLRGGGETQYF. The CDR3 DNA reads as TGCAGTGCTAGAGACCTAAGGGGGGGTGGCGAGACCCAGTACTTC.

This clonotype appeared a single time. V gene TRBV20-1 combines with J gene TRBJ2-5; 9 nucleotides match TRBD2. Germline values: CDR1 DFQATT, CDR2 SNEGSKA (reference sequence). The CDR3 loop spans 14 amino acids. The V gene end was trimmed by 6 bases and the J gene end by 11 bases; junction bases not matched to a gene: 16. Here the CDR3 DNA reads TGCAGTGCGTCTACCGGGACTAGCCGCGCTGAGCAGTACTTC. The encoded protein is CSASTGTSRAEQYF.

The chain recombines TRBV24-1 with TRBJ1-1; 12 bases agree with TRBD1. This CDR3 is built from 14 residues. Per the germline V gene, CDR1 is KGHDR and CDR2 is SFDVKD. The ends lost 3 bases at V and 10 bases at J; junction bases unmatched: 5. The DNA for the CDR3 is TGTGCCACCAGTGATGGGACAGGGGGCGCGGCAGCTTTCTTT. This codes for CATSDGTGGAAAFF.

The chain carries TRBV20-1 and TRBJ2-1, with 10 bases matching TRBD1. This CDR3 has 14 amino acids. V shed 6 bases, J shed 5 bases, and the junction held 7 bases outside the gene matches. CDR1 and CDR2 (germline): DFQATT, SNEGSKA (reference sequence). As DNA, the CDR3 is TGCAGTGCGCGACGCGGGACAGGGGACAATGAGCAGTTCTTC. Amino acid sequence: CSARRGTGDNEQFF.

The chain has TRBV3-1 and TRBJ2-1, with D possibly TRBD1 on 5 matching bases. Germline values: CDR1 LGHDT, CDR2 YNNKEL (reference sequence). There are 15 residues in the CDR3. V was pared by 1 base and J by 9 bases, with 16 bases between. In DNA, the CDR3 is TGTGCCAGCAGCCAAGGAGCAGGGCATACAATTGAGCAGTTCTTC. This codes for CASSQGAGHTIEQFF.

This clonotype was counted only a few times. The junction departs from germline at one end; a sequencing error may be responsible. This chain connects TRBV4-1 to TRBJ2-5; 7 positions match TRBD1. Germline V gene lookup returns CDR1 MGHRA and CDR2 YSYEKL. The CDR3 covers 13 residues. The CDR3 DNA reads TGCGCCAGCAGCCGTCCCGGGACAGAGACCAAGTACTTC. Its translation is CASSRPGTETKYF.